The clone carrying this TCR beta chain was seen a handful of times. These data come from a study of blood T cell repertoires in COVID-19. Study in general: The origin of the acute and convalescent COVID-19 samples was the United States, Italy and Spain.

As handled by the study authors: Amplified reference gene primers provided the basis for estimating nucleated cell counts. Assay: immunoSEQ multiplex PCR; the TCRdb copy retains only in-frame clones and omits some. The V and J calls and clone size are taken from that table; D and trimming were inferred from the DNA. Among 200,000 to 250,000 clones, approximately 91% were seen once, and the ten largest hold more than 5.5%. The germline V gene has CDR1 MDHEN and CDR2 SYDVKM. J lost 4 bases, V lost 5 bases, and 7 bases had no gene match. The CDR3 loop spans 14 amino acids. The sample consisted of peripheral blood. This TCR derives from a man in his sixties who had recovered from COVID-19. The chain joins TRBV28 to TRBJ1-2; 7 bases are a match to TRBD1. In nucleotides, the CDR3 is TGTGCCAGCAGTCGACAGGGATCTAGCTATGGCTACACCTTC. This gives the protein CASSRQGSSYGYTF.